This T cell receptor (beta chain) derives from a study of Tregs in tolerant kidney transplant recipients. Broader study findings: Tolerant patients' donor-specific Tregs expanded beyond overall Tregs, suggesting antigen-driven growth. Activated donor B cell expansion appeared to reveal the most relevant donor-specific TCRbeta repertoire.

The nonmyeloablative bone marrow transplants came from related graft donors, with transient mixed chimerism. Thawed PBMCs were FACS-sorted into unstimulated CD4+CD25+CD127- regulatory T cells, CD4+CD25- non-regulatory cells, CD4 and CD8 cells. V was clipped by 3 bases and J by 7 bases, with 5 bases between them. Germline loops: CDR1 LNHDA, CDR2 SQIVND (reference sequence). The CDR3 contains 11 residues. TCRdb's table, derived via immunoSEQ multiplex PCR, lists solely in-frame clones and lacks some. Its listing shows around 30,000 clones. A note on this clone: Its antigen is unidentified. The CDR3 extends 3 residues past the end of the read, so its final part is completed from the germline J gene.

The source was CD4+ T cells from blood (PBMCs), collected 24 months after the transplant. This sequence originates from a human patient who received a combined kidney and bone marrow transplant. Among the T cells, some may be from the graft donor. V and J are TRBV19 and TRBJ2-3, with D uncertain. The sequenced CDR3 bases are TGTGCCAGTAGTATTGGGCATACG. Translated: CASSIGHT. The full CDR3 sequence reads CASSIGHTQYF.